One and the same sample provided the 18 T cell receptor beta chains below, sequenced in a study of cytomegalovirus exposure and HLA in healthy donors (TCRdb year 2017). Library preparation was by the immunoSEQ multiplex PCR assay. For the multiplex PCR, a mixture combining 60 forward primers for TCR Vbeta segments and 13 reverse primers for TCR Jbeta segments was used. TCRdb provides this immuneACCESS table in a form limited to in-frame rearrangements. Some clones are lacking; in checked studies, under half of them reflect an unresolved V gene, and why the rest are absent is not known. The sample yields around 86,000 clones; 6.5% to 8% were counted once. The ten largest clones represent 2% to 2.5% of the sample. Sequencing was done on a sample of PBMCs. Receptor source: a man aged 50-60 years in good health and CMV-seronegative.

This clone was counted only a few times. V gene TRBV2 combines with J gene TRBJ2-5, with no clear D. Looked up from germline, CDR1 is SNHLY and CDR2 is FYNNEI. The CDR3 spans 11 residues. Trimming pared 6 bases from V and 5 bases from J, leaving 7 bases between. Here the CDR3 reads CASRVGETQYF. The CDR3 bases are TGTGCCAGCAGGGTCGGGGAGACCCAGTACTTC. The whole variable domain, filled in from reference TRBV2 and TRBJ2-5, reads EPEVTQTPSHQVTQMGQEVILRCVPISNHLYFYWYRQILGQKVEFLVSFYNNEISEKSEIFDDQFSVERPDGSNFTLKIRSTKLEDSAMYFCASRVGETQYFGPGTRLLVL.

The chain employs TRBV15 and TRBJ2-2; 7 bases are a match to TRBD1. The CDR3 spans 14 residues. After removal of 3 bases from V and 7 bases from J, the junction contained 5 bases not matched to a gene. Germline CDR1 LNHNV, CDR2 YYDKDF (reference sequence). This chain's CDR3 is CATSSITGDGELFF. The DNA of the CDR3 is TGTGCCACCAGCAGTATAACAGGGGACGGGGAGCTGTTTTTT.

This clone has only a few counts. The chain has TRBV6-5 and TRBJ1-4, with D unresolved. The CDR3 has 14 residues. The V and J ends lost 0 bases and 5 bases respectively, with 7 bases between them. Germline V lookup: CDR1 MNHEY, CDR2 SVGAGI. The CDR3 nucleotides are TGTGCCAGCAGTTACTCGAGGCTAAATGAAAAACTGTTTTTT. Translated, it gives CASSYSRLNEKLFF.

A few counts support this clone. This chain uses TRBV5-1 with TRBJ1-1; D might be TRBD1 (5 bases). The germline V gene encodes CDR1 SGHRS and CDR2 YFSETQ. V was cut by 0 bases and J by 4 bases, with 16 bases left in between. CDR3 length equals 16 residues. The CDR3 sequence: CASSLGWGESGTEAFF. The CDR3 DNA sequence: TGCGCCAGCAGCTTGGGCTGGGGGGAAAGCGGCACTGAAGCTTTCTTT.

This clone was picked up one time. The chain has TRBV27 and TRBJ2-1; D possibly corresponds to TRBD1 (5 bases). This CDR3 comprises 14 residues. Between the trimmed V and J ends, which lost 0 bases and 5 bases, there was a span of 8 bases. The germline V gene encodes CDR1 MNHEY and CDR2 SMNVEV (reference sequence). The DNA for the CDR3 is TGTGCCAGCAGTTTATCAGGGGCCCACAATGAGCAGTTCTTC. It specifies CASSLSGAHNEQFF.

There are a few counts of this clone. The chain couples TRBV5-1 to TRBJ2-7; TRBD2 aligns across 8 bases. Trimming took 4 bases from V and 0 from J; bases not matched to a gene: 12. This CDR3 region has 17 residues. Germline V gives CDR1 SGHRS, CDR2 YFSETQ. The CDR3 region is CASSTLAGGPSSYEQYF. The CDR3, as DNA: TGCGCCAGCAGCACTTTGGCGGGGGGCCCCAGCTCCTACGAGCAGTACTTC.

The V call is TRBV4-1, the J call TRBJ2-7; D may be TRBD1 (6 bases). Trimming removed 0 bases at V and 1 base at J, with 10 bases between. Germline CDR1 MGHRA, CDR2 YSYEKL. The CDR3 loop spans 15 amino acids. CDR3 nucleotides: TGCGCCAGCAGCCAAGAAGGGGGTCGATCCTACGAGCAGTACTTC. It is translated as CASSQEGGRSYEQYF.

V and J are TRBV6-5 and TRBJ1-5; D ambiguous. V lost 6 bases, J lost 3 bases, and 12 bases lay in between. The CDR3 totals 14 residues. CDR1 is MNHEY and CDR2 is SVGAGI in the germline V gene. CDR3 sequence: CASSPRGSNQPQHF. CDR3 nucleotides: TGTGCCAGCAGCCCGCGGGGTTCCAATCAGCCCCAGCATTTT.

This clone has a handful of counts. The genes are TRBV6-1 and TRBJ1-2, with TRBD1 identical over 7 bases. This CDR3 region has 15 residues. CDR1 and CDR2 (germline): MNHNS, SASEGT. V dropped 5 bases and J dropped 4; count of bases not matched to a gene: 10. The CDR3 coding sequence is TGTGCCAGCAGTCCCGACGGGACAGCATTCTATGGCTACACCTTC. This translates into CASSPDGTAFYGYTF.

The V gene is TRBV19, the J gene TRBJ1-4, with D tentatively TRBD1 (5 bases). Trimming removed 1 base from V and 0 bases from J, with 6 bases in between. The CDR3 extends over 15 amino acids. Germline lookup yields CDR1 LNHDA and CDR2 SQIVND (reference sequence). The DNA of the CDR3 is TGTGCCAGTAGTATAGGACAGACAACTAATGAAAAACTGTTTTTT. Translation gives CASSIGQTTNEKLFF.

This clone showed up just a few times. This chain links TRBV5-5 with TRBJ2-3; TRBD2 agrees at 8 bases. This CDR3 region has 16 residues. Germline V gene lookup returns CDR1 SGHKS and CDR2 YYEKEE (reference sequence). Trimming at V came to 1 base and at J to 5 bases, leaving 9 bases not matched to a gene. The CDR3 DNA reads as TGTGCCAGCAGCTTGAGTCCGGGGGGGATTAGAGATACGCAGTATTTT. As protein: CASSLSPGGIRDTQYF.

This clone has a handful of counts. The chain couples TRBV10-2 to TRBJ2-2, with 12 bases fitting TRBD2. The CDR3 length is 14 residues. Germline loops: CDR1 WSHSY, CDR2 SAAADI. Germline trimming cut 6 bases from V and 5 bases from J; bases unmatched to any gene: 1. DNA of the CDR3: TGCGCCAGCAGGACTAGCGGGAGTACCGGGGAGCTGTTTTTT. Translated: CASRTSGSTGELFF.

This clone was found a few times. The chain couples TRBV9 to TRBJ1-1; 8 bases fit TRBD1. There are 17 residues in the CDR3. Looked up from germline, CDR1 is SGDLS and CDR2 is YYNGEE. V dropped 1 base and J dropped 4; count of bases not matched to a gene: 12. The CDR3 loop reads CASSVTRQGRGSTEAFF. The CDR3, as DNA: TGTGCCAGCAGCGTAACGCGACAGGGGCGGGGGAGCACTGAAGCTTTCTTT.

This clone has just a few counts. This chain joins TRBV5-1 and TRBJ1-1; 10 bases map to TRBD1. V was pared by 4 bases and J by 6 bases, with 6 bases of the junction left unmatched. The CDR3 spans 14 residues. Per germline, CDR1 SGHRS and CDR2 YFSETQ. The CDR3 reads CASSRDRGGAEAFF. In DNA form, the CDR3 reads TGCGCCAGCAGCCGGGACAGGGGCGGCGCTGAAGCTTTCTTT.

This chain links TRBV10-3 with TRBJ2-1, with 14 bases identical to TRBD2. V dropped 6 bases and J dropped 7; count of bases not matched to a gene: 5. The CDR3 totals 15 residues. Germline CDR1 and CDR2: ENHRY and SYGVKD. CDR3 residues: CAISLGTSGSNEQFF. The CDR3 DNA follows: TGTGCCATCAGCCTCGGGACTAGCGGGAGTAATGAGCAGTTCTTC.

The V call is TRBV5-1, the J call TRBJ1-2; possibly TRBD1 for D (6 bases). Trimming cost V 5 bases and J 10 bases, with 15 bases left between them. The CDR3 runs 12 residues. Germline loops: CDR1 SGHRS, CDR2 YFSETQ. In DNA form, the CDR3 reads TGCGCCAGCAGTTGGGCAGAGGGGGACTACACCTTC. Its translation: CASSWAEGDYTF. Full variable domain (missing parts from reference TRBV5-1 and TRBJ1-2): KAGVTQTPRYLIKTRGQQVTLSCSPISGHRSVSWYQQTPGQGLQFLFEYFSETQRNKGNFPGRFSGRQFSNSRSEMNVSTLELGDSALYLCASSWAEGDYTFGSGTRLTVV.

This clone has a handful of counts. V is TRBV19 and J is TRBJ1-2, with D perhaps matching TRBD1 (6 bases). Germline V gives CDR1 LNHDA, CDR2 SQIVND (reference sequence). This CDR3 region has 20 residues. Trimming left V 1 base short and J 5 bases short, with 29 bases between. CDR3 nucleotides: TGTGCCAGTAGTATAGGGACCGGGACATTGAGATCGCCCCGACTTTATGGCTACACCTTC. Its protein product is CASSIGTGTLRSPRLYGYTF.

The chain has TRBV9 and TRBJ2-3; possibly TRBD2 for D (7 bases). Germline-derived CDR1 and CDR2 are SGDLS and YYNGEE. Deletions cut 1 base from V and 1 base from J, with 13 bases between. CDR3 size: 16 residues. CDR3 amino acids: CASSVYGGAGTDTQYF. Here the CDR3 DNA reads TGTGCCAGCAGCGTATATGGGGGGGCCGGCACAGATACGCAGTATTTT.